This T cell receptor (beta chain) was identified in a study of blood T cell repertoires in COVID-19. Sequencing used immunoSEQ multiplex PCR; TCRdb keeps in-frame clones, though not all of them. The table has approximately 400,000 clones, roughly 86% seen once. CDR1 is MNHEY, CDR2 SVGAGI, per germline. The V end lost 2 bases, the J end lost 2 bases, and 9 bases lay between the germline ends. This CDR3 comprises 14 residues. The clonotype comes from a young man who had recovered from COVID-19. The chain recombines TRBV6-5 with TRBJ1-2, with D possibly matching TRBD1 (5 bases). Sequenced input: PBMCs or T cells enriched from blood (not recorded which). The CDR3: CASSYLDTNYGYTF. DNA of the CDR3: TGTGCCAGCAGTTACCTGGACACGAACTATGGCTACACCTTC.